This TCR beta chain derives from a study of cytomegalovirus exposure and HLA in healthy donors. The wider study: In a later analysis, the 110 or so validation repertoires were reported to have used the same platform as the 666 first-cohort repertoires.

The V end was cut by 7 bases, the J end by 4 bases, with 10 bases between. The CDR3 is 12 amino acids. Germline-derived CDR1 and CDR2 are SNHLY and FYNNEI. Regarding the study as a whole: Most TCR sequences showed up rarely, but some public TCRs showed up in many donors. Cytomegalovirus status, reportedly, was diagnosed with high specificity and sensitivity by the classifier. The study recorded 164 TCR beta chains that were cytomegalovirus-associated.

Comment on this clone: The antigen is undetermined.

TCRdb's copy holds only in-frame clones and misses some; the assay was immunoSEQ multiplex PCR. The sample shows 200,000 to 250,000 clones, 87% of them seen only once. Material: PBMCs. The TCR originated in a man between 18 and 35 years old in good health and CMV-seronegative. The chain carries TRBV2 and TRBJ1-1; D is unresolved. The CDR3, as DNA: TGTGCCAGCAACGTAGAGTTCACTGAAGCTTTCTTT. It codes for CASNVEFTEAFF. The variable domain in full, with the rest retrieved from reference TRBV2 and TRBJ1-1, is EPEVTQTPSHQVTQMGQEVILRCVPISNHLYFYWYRQILGQKVEFLVSFYNNEISEKSEIFDDQFSVERPDGSNFTLKIRSTKLEDSAMYFCASNVEFTEAFFGQGTRLTVV.